The sequence of this TCR beta chain was determined in a study of cytomegalovirus exposure and HLA in healthy donors. With 60 Vbeta and 13 Jbeta primers, the PCR was carried out. Here immunoSEQ multiplex PCR was the method, and the copy in TCRdb shows in-frame clones only, minus some. This table holds 55,000 to 75,000 clones. Germline V gene sequence: CDR1 SGHAT, CDR2 FQNNGV. The CDR3 loop spans 16 amino acids. Study conclusions and caveats: Reports indicate that TCR beta sequences accurately predicted the HLA-A and HLA-B alleles of most subjects. An analysis was carried out at a later point. It showed that HLA-associated TCR beta chains were more clonally expanded than equally common non-associated chains.

As concerns this clone: Its target is unknown. Relative to the germline gene, one junction end is altered; a read error may explain this.

This chain links TRBV11-2 with TRBJ2-5; 8 nucleotides match TRBD1. Sequences were obtained from PBMCs. The TCR was taken from a young woman in good health and CMV-seronegative. CDR3 in DNA: TGTGCCAGCAGCATTACTGGACAGGGACGACGAGAGAACCAGTACTTC. Translating it yields CASSITGQGRRENQYF.